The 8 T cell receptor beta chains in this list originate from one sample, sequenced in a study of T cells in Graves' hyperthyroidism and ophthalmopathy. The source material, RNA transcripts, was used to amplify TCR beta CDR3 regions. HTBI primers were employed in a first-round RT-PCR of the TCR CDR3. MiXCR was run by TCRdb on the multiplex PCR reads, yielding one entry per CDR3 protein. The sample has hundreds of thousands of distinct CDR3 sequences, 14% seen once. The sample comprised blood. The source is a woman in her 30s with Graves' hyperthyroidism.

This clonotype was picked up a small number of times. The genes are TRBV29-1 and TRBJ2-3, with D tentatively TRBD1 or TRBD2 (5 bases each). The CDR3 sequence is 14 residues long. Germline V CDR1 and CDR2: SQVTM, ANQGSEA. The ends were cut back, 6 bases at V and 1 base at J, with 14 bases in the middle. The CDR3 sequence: CSVDRIGGTDTQYF. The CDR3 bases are TGCAGCGTCGACAGAATCGGGGGCACAGATACGCAGTATTTT.

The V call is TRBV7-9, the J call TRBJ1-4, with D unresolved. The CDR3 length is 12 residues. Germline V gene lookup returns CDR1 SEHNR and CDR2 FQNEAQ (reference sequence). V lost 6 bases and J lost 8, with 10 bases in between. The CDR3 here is CASRVQEEKLFF. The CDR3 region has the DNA TGTGCCAGCAGGGTTCAGGAAGAAAAACTGTTTTTT.

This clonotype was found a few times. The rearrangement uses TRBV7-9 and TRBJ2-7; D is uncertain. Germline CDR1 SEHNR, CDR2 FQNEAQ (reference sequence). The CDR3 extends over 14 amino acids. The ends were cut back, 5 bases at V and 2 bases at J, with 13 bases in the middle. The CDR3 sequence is CASSPPFRPYEQYF. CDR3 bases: TGTGCCAGCAGCCCCCCCTTCCGCCCCTACGAGCAGTACTTC.

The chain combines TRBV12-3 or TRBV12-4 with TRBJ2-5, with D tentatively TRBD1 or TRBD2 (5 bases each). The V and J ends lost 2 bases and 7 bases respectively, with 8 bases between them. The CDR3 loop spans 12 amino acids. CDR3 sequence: CASSLSGGTQYF. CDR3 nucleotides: TGTGCCAGCAGTTTATCTGGGGGGACCCAGTACTTC.

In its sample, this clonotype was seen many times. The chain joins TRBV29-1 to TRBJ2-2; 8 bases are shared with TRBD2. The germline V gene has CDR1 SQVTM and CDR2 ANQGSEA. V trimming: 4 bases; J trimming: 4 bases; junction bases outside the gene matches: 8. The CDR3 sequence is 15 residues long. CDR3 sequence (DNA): TGCAGCGTTGTCCAGGGACTAGACGCCACCGGGGAGCTGTTTTTT. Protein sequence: CSVVQGLDATGELFF.

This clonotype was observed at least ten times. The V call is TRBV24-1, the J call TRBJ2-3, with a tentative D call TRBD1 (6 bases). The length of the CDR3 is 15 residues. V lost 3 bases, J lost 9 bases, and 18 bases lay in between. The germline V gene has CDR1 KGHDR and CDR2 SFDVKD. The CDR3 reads CATSDPTGGRKTQYF. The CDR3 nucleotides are TGTGCCACCAGTGATCCGACAGGCGGGCGGAAAACGCAGTATTTT.

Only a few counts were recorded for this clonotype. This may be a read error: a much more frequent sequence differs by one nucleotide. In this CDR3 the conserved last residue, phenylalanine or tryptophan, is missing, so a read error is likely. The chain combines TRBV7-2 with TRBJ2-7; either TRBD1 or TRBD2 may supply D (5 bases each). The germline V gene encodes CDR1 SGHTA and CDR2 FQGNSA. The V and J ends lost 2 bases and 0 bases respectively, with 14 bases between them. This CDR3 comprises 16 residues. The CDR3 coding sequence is TGTGCCAGCAGCTTACAGGGTGGGGGTTTCTCCTACGAGCAGTACCTC. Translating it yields CASSLQGGGFSYEQYL.

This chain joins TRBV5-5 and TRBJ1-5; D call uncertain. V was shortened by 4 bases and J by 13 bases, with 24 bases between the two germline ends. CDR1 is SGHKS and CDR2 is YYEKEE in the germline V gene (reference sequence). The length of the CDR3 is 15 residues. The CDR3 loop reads CASSQYSGRMDTQHF. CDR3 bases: TGTGCCAGCAGCCAATATAGCGGGAGAATGGATACGCAGCATTTT.